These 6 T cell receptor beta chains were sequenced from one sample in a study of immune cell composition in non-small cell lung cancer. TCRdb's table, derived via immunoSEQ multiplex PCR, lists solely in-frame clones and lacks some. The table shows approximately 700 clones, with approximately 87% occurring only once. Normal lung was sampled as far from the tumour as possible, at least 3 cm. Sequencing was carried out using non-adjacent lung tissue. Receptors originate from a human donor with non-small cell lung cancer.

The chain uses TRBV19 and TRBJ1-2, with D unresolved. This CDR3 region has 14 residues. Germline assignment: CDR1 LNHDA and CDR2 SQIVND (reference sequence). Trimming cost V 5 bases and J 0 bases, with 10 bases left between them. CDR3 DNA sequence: TGTGCCAGTAGTTCACTGCAGGCTAACTATGGCTACACCTTC. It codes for CASSSLQANYGYTF.

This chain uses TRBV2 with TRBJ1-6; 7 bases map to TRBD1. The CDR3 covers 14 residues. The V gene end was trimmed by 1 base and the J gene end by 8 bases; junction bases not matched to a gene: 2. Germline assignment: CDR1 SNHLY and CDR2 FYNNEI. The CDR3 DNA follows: TGTGCCAGCAGTGAAGACAGGGGCTATTCACCCCTCCACTTT. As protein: CASSEDRGYSPLHF.

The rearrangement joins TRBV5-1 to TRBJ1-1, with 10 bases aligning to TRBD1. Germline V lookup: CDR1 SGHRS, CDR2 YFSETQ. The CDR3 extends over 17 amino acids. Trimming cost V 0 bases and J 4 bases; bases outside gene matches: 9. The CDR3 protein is CASSLGGGRTGGTEAFF. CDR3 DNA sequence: TGCGCCAGCAGCTTGGGGGGAGGGAGGACAGGGGGCACTGAAGCTTTCTTT.

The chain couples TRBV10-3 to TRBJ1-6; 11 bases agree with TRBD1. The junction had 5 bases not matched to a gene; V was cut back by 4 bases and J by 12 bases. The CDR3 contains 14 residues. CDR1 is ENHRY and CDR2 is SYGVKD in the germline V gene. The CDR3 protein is CAISAGQGGGPLHF. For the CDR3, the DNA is TGTGCCATCAGTGCGGGACAGGGGGGGGGACCCCTCCACTTT.

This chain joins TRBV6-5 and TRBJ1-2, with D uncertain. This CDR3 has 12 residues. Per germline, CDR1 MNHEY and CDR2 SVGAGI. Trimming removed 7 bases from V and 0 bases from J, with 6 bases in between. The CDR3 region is CASTAANYGYTF. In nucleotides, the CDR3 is TGTGCCAGCACTGCAGCTAACTATGGCTACACCTTC.

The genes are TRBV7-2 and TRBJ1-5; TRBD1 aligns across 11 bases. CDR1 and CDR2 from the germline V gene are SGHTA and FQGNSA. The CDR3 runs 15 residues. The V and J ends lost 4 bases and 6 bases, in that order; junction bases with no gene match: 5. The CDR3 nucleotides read TGTGCCAGCAGCTCCGGGACAGGGGGGGTTCAGCCCCAGCATTTT. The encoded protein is CASSSGTGGVQPQHF.